This entry lists 2 T cell receptor beta chains sequenced from one sample in a study of CD8+ T cells in alopecia areata (dated by TCRdb to 2016 to 2019). The receptor library was made with the immunoSEQ multiplex PCR assay. RNA was extracted from all samples and reverse transcribed into cDNA, which served as template for TCR sequencing. TCRdb obtained this table from immuneACCESS and retained in-frame rearrangements with V and J assigned. These tables miss some clones; where compared with another copy, unresolved V genes account for less than half of the shortfall, and the remainder is unexplained. The sample has 200,000 or so clones on record, around three fifths of them singletons. The top ten hold nearly 5% of the sample. Sequenced sample: CD8+ T cells sorted from blood. These receptor sequences come from a human donor in good health.

A few counts support this clone. The genes are TRBV27 and TRBJ2-7; D is perhaps TRBD2 (7 bases). Trimming removed 2 bases at V and 0 bases at J, with 11 bases between. Germline-derived CDR1 and CDR2 are MNHEY and SMNVEV (reference sequence). The CDR3 contains 15 residues. The CDR3 nucleotides read TGTGCCAGCAGTTTAGCGGGGGCCAGCTCCTACGAGCAGTACTTC. As protein: CASSLAGASSYEQYF.

This clone was recorded only once. The chain recombines TRBV9 with TRBJ1-4; possible D gene TRBD1, 5 bases. The CDR3 spans 15 residues. Germline loops: CDR1 SGDLS, CDR2 YYNGEE. Trimming stripped 6 bases from V and 0 bases from J, with 12 bases between. In DNA form, the CDR3 reads TGTGCCAGCACCAACGGGGGTTCAACTAATGAAAAACTGTTTTTT. Its translation is CASTNGGSTNEKLFF. Drawing the rest from reference TRBV9 and TRBJ1-4, the complete variable domain is DSGVTQTPKHLITATGQRVTLRCSPRSGDLSVYWYQQSLDQGLQFLIQYYNGEERAKGNILERFSAQQFPDLHSELNLSSLELGDSALYFCASTNGGSTNEKLFFGSGTQLSVL.